Listed below are T cell receptor beta chains from one sample, sequenced in a study of cytomegalovirus exposure and HLA in healthy donors. Using immunoSEQ multiplex PCR, the repertoire was profiled, and TCRdb retains in-frame clones only, with some absent. This table has tens of thousands of clones, 60% to 75% appearing once. Specimen: PBMCs. These TCRs come from a man aged 30 to 39 in good health and CMV-seronegative. Each CDR3 is given with its conserved first and last residue. D genes are given only for firm matches. The size field is filled for only some rows; it gives once, few, many or a size class.

d_call j_call v_call clone_size cdr3_nt cdr3_aa
- TRBJ1-2 TRBV28 once TGTGCCAGCAGTTTGAAGGGGCGCCTGTACGGCTACACCTTC CASSLKGRLYGYTF
- TRBJ2-5 TRBV7-2 - TGTGCCAGCAGCCCCTCCCGGGGGAATCAAGAGACCCAGTACTTC CASSPSRGNQETQYF
TRBD2 TRBJ2-1 TRBV4-1 - TGCGCCAGCAGCCAAAGATACGCTAGCGGAAACAATGAGCAGTTCTTC CASSQRYASGNNEQFF
- TRBJ2-5 TRBV15 - TGTGCCACCAGCAGAGACAGCCAAGAGACCCAGTACTTC CATSRDSQETQYF
TRBD2 TRBJ2-1 TRBV4-2 - TGTGCCAGCAGCCAAGATTTACTAGCGGGGGGGTACAATGAGCAGTTCTTC CASSQDLLAGGYNEQFF
TRBD1 TRBJ1-4 TRBV28 few TGTGCCAGCAGGGTACAGGGGGTTATTGAAAAACTGTTTTTT CASRVQGVIEKLFF
- TRBJ1-5 TRBV7-2 once TGTGCCAGCAGCAGGGGGGGCAGGGACAATCAGCCCCAGCATTTT CASSRGGRDNQPQHF
- TRBJ2-3 TRBV5-6 - TGTGCCAGCAGCTTGGAGGCTAGCGTTTATACGCAGTATTTT CASSLEASVYTQYF
TRBD1 TRBJ1-1 TRBV29-1 - TGCAGCGTTCGAGACAGGGGGATGGCGGACACTGAAGCTTTCTTT CSVRDRGMADTEAFF
- TRBJ1-2 TRBV9 - TGTGCCAGCAGCCCCCGGACACTTTATGGCTACACCTTC CASSPRTLYGYTF
- TRBJ1-1 TRBV6-1 few TGTGCCAGCAGGTCCACCGCTACAGGGAAAACTGAAGCTTTCTTT CASRSTATGKTEAFF
TRBD1 TRBJ1-3 TRBV6-1 - TGTGCCAGCAGTGATAGGGGGGGACAGGCTGGAAACACCATATATTTT CASSDRGGQAGNTIYF
TRBD1 TRBJ1-4 TRBV6-6 - TGTGCCAGCAGGGGACAGGGTAATGAAAAACTGTTTTTT CASRGQGNEKLFF
- TRBJ2-2 TRBV25-1 - TGTGCCAGCAGTTTAACCAGGGGTGGGACCGGGGAGCTGTTTTTT CASSLTRGGTGELFF
TRBD1 TRBJ2-7 TRBV2 - TGTGCCAGCAGTGAGATTACAGGGGGCCACGAGCAGTACTTC CASSEITGGHEQYF
- TRBJ1-1 TRBV15 - TGTGCCACCAGCCTCTTCGGGGGGAACACTGAAGCTTTCTTT CATSLFGGNTEAFF
- TRBJ1-5 TRBV28 few TGTGCCAGCAGTTTAATGGGAGGAGGTCAGCCCCAGCATTTT CASSLMGGGQPQHF